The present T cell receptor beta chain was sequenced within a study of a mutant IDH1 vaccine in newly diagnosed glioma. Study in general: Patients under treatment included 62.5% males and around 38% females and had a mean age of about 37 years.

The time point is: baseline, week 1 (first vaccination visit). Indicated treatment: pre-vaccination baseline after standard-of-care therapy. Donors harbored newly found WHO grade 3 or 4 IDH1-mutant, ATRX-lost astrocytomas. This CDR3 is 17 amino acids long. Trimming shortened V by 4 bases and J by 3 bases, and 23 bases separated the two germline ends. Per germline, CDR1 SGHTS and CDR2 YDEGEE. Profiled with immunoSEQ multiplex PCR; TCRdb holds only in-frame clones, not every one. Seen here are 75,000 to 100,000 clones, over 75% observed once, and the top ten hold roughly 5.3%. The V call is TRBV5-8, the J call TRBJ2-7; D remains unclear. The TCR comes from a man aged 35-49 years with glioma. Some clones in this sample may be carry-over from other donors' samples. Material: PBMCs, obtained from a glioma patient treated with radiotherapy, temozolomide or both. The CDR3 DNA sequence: TGTGCCAGCAGCGCCAGCCGGTATCCCACGAAAGGCTACGAGCAGTACTTC. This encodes CASSASRYPTKGYEQYF.